A single sample is the source of the 8 T cell receptor beta chains below, sequenced in a study of cytomegalovirus exposure and HLA in healthy donors. The PCR contained 60 Vbeta and 13 Jbeta primers. This table comes from immunoSEQ multiplex PCR, and its TCRdb copy is limited to in-frame clones, with some not included. This repertoire shows around 210,000 clones, around 84% found once; its top ten account for about 0.25%. Specimen: PBMCs. Receptors originate from a girl aged 2-10 years in good health and CMV-seronegative.

The chain couples TRBV29-1 to TRBJ2-1; 15 nucleotides line up with TRBD2. The CDR3 loop spans 17 amino acids. The germline gives CDR1 SQVTM, CDR2 ANQGSEA. V dropped 3 bases and J dropped 5; count of bases not matched to a gene: 8. DNA for the CDR3: TGCAGCGTTGAGGATAGGACTAGCGGGGGGGCCCACAATGAGCAGTTCTTC. Its protein is CSVEDRTSGGAHNEQFF.

The V gene is TRBV10-3, the J gene TRBJ2-7; 11 bases are shared with TRBD2. The germline CDR1 and CDR2 sequences are ENHRY and SYGVKD. V lost 1 base to trimming and J lost 3 bases; unmatched junction nucleotides: 2. The CDR3 is 15 amino acids. The CDR3 region is CAISELLAGGYEQYF. CDR3 DNA: TGTGCCATCAGTGAGTTGCTAGCGGGAGGCTACGAGCAGTACTTC.

The V call is TRBV10-1, the J call TRBJ2-2, with D possibly being TRBD1 (6 bases). V lost 3 bases, J lost 11 bases, and 13 bases lay in between. CDR1 is WNHNN, CDR2 SYGVQD, per germline (reference sequence). This CDR3 comprises 13 residues. CDR3 DNA: TGCGCCAGCAGTGAAAATCTCGGGACAGAGCTGTTTTTT. Translation gives CASSENLGTELFF.

The chain is built from TRBV7-9 and TRBJ2-6; a possible D gene is TRBD1 (5 bases). This CDR3 is 16 amino acids long. V lost 3 bases and J lost 0, with 9 bases in between. CDR1 is SEHNR, CDR2 FQNEAQ, per germline (reference sequence). The CDR3 DNA is TGTGCCAGCAGCTTGACAGTCCCCTCTGGGGCCAACGTCCTGACTTTC. It is translated as CASSLTVPSGANVLTF.

The rearrangement uses TRBV5-1 and TRBJ1-2; D is uncertain. CDR1 SGHRS and CDR2 YFSETQ come from the germline V gene. V was cut by 5 bases and J by 3 bases, with 8 bases left in between. The length of the CDR3 is 12 residues. The CDR3 reads CASSPTYYGYTF. The CDR3, as DNA: TGCGCCAGCAGTCCAACTTACTATGGCTACACCTTC. The full variable domain, with the rest looked up from reference TRBV5-1 and TRBJ1-2, is KAGVTQTPRYLIKTRGQQVTLSCSPISGHRSVSWYQQTPGQGLQFLFEYFSETQRNKGNFPGRFSGRQFSNSRSEMNVSTLELGDSALYLCASSPTYYGYTFGSGTRLTVV.

In its sample, this clone was seen a few times. The rearrangement links TRBV10-1 to TRBJ2-7, with 7 bases lining up with TRBD2. The germline V gene encodes CDR1 WNHNN and CDR2 SYGVQD (reference sequence). The CDR3 contains 13 residues. Trimming removed 0 bases from V and 5 bases from J; junction bases left unmatched: 1. The CDR3 sequence is CASSESAGDEQYF. CDR3 bases: TGCGCCAGCAGTGAGTCCGCGGGGGACGAGCAGTACTTC.

The chain couples TRBV6-5 to TRBJ2-7; 7 nucleotides match TRBD1. The CDR3 totals 13 residues. CDR1 is MNHEY and CDR2 is SVGAGI in the germline V gene. Trimming cost V 9 bases and J 5 bases; bases outside gene matches: 10. For the CDR3, the DNA is TGTGCCAGTACCACTAACAGGGGTCACGAGCAGTACTTC. Translated, it gives CASTTNRGHEQYF.

The chain uses TRBV19 and TRBJ1-5; D may be TRBD1 (6 bases). V lost 3 bases and J lost 0, with 15 bases in between. The CDR3 covers 17 residues. Germline values: CDR1 LNHDA, CDR2 SQIVND (reference sequence). CDR3: CASSMGALTVSNQPQHF. The CDR3 DNA reads as TGTGCCAGTAGTATGGGGGCCCTGACAGTTAGCAATCAGCCCCAGCATTTT.